The following is a T cell receptor beta chain sequence with its context. The antigen remains undetermined. PCR was performed a second time for 7 to 11 cycles using a sample-barcoded 5' primer and a J-beta primer mix. MiXCR, run by TCRdb on the 5' RACE reads, gives a single entry per CDR3 protein. Among roughly 730,000 distinct CDR3 sequences, 56% were seen once, and the ten largest hold 20% to 30%. The CDR3 totals 14 residues. Germline-derived CDR1 and CDR2 are MNHEY and SVGAGI. V was shortened by 4 bases and J by 2 bases, with 12 bases between the two germline ends. This record belongs to a study of blood T cells in healthy people across ages. Study-level points and caveats: It was not possible, with unsorted PBMCs, to conclusively compare naive and antigen-experienced cells. Higher diversity, along with more naive CD4+ cells, distinguished long-lived donors from aged donors.

Isolated per sample were at least 7 million PBMCs. The specimen was blood. The genes are TRBV6-5 and TRBJ2-7, with D hard to call. This receptor was taken from a middle-aged man in good health. The DNA of the CDR3 is TGTGCCAGCAGTTCAGGAGACACTGCCTACGAGCAGTACTTC. It encodes CASSSGDTAYEQYF.